This TCR beta chain stems from a study of control samples from healthy donors and cancer patients. Sequenced by immunoSEQ multiplex PCR; TCRdb stores in-frame clones only, minus some. Of about 69,000 clones in the sample, around nine tenths were seen once. The germline V and J ends were trimmed by 4 bases and 5 bases, with 14 bases remaining between them. In germline, CDR1 is SQVTM, CDR2 ANQGSEA. This CDR3 has 13 residues. The TCR originated in a man aged 60 to 69 with lung cancer. The chain carries TRBV29-1 and TRBJ2-5; perhaps TRBD1 as D (6 bases). What was sequenced was PBMCs. The CDR3 bases are TGCAGCGTTGTCAGCCAGGGGCGGGAGACCCAGTACTTC. It is translated as CSVVSQGRETQYF.